The 27 T cell receptor beta chains below all came from one sample that was sequenced in a study of blood T cell repertoires in COVID-19. TCRdb's copy holds only in-frame clones and misses some; the assay was immunoSEQ multiplex PCR. The data hold approximately 140,000 clones, with 70% to 90% observed a single time. The sample consisted of peripheral blood. The receptors were gathered from a middle-aged woman with active or convalescent COVID-19.

The CDR3 nucleotides are TGTGCCAGTAGTTCAAAAAGCGACAGCCAGGCCTACTTCTATGGCTACACCTTC. Translation gives CASSSKSDSQAYFYGYTF. The chain combines TRBV19 with TRBJ1-2; D is possibly TRBD1 (5 bases). The CDR3 has 18 residues. V was trimmed by 5 bases and J by 4 bases, leaving 26 bases between them. In germline, CDR1 is LNHDA, CDR2 SQIVND (reference sequence).

The chain recombines TRBV18 with TRBJ2-7; D remains unclear. The CDR3 spans 14 residues. The germline gives CDR1 KGHSH, CDR2 LQKENI. Trimming removed 3 bases at V and 4 bases at J, with 13 bases between. Here the CDR3 DNA reads TGTGCCAGCTCACCGCTAGTTGAGCAGTACGAGCAGTACTTC. It specifies CASSPLVEQYEQYF.

The chain recombines TRBV5-6 with TRBJ2-7, with 8 bases aligning to TRBD1. CDR3 length equals 15 residues. V was clipped by 4 bases and J by 2 bases; unmatched bases: 8. Germline CDR1 SGHDT, CDR2 YYEEEE. The CDR3 protein is CASSGGTGNPYEQYF. The CDR3 DNA reads as TGTGCCAGCAGCGGAGGGACAGGTAATCCCTACGAGCAGTACTTC.

The J gene is TRBJ2-2, the V gene TRBV4-1; 7 nucleotides line up with TRBD1. V shed 4 bases and J 6 bases; nucleotides not matched to a gene: 8. The V gene's germline CDR1 is MGHRA and CDR2 YSYEKL. The CDR3 runs to 15 residues. The CDR3 is CASSLQRQGPGELFF. For the CDR3, the DNA is TGCGCCAGCAGCCTACAACGACAGGGACCCGGGGAGCTGTTTTTT.

The CDR3, as DNA: TGTGCCAGCTCACCCATGAATAGCGGGAGTGGGGGAGAGACCCAGTACTTC. It specifies CASSPMNSGSGGETQYF. The J gene is TRBJ2-5, the V gene TRBV18; 9 nucleotides agree with TRBD2. This CDR3 has 17 residues. The V gene end was trimmed by 3 bases and the J gene end by 4 bases; junction bases not matched to a gene: 12. CDR1 and CDR2 from the germline V gene are KGHSH and LQKENI. The full variable domain, rest sourced from reference TRBV18 and TRBJ2-5, is NAGVMQNPRHLVRRRGQEARLRCSPMKGHSHVYWYRQLPEEGLKFMVYLQKENIIDESGMPKERFSAEFPKEGPSILRIQQVVRGDSAAYFCASSPMNSGSGGETQYFGPGTRLLVL.

Here the CDR3 DNA reads TGTGCCAGCAGCAAACTTGCGGGGCCCCGCAATCAGCCCCAGCATTTT. It yields the protein CASSKLAGPRNQPQHF. V usage is TRBV7-2 and J usage is TRBJ1-5; D is perhaps TRBD1 (5 bases). The CDR3 is 16 residues long. V dropped 5 bases and J dropped 2 bases, with 16 bases sitting between them. Per germline, CDR1 SGHTA and CDR2 FQGNSA. The full variable domain, completed using reference TRBV7-2 and TRBJ1-5, is GAGVSQSPSNKVTEKGKDVELRCDPISGHTALYWYRQSLGQGLEFLIYFQGNSAPDKSGLPSDRFSAERTGGSVSTLTIQRTQQEDSAVYLCASSKLAGPRNQPQHFGDGTRLSIL.

The chain carries TRBV6-6 and TRBJ2-3, with D perhaps matching TRBD2 (6 bases). The CDR3 extends over 16 amino acids. CDR1 is MNHNY and CDR2 is SVGAGI in the germline V gene (reference sequence). V dropped 7 bases and J dropped 0 bases, with 17 bases sitting between them. This CDR3 reads CASTRDFSTSTDTQYF. CDR3 sequence (DNA): TGTGCCAGCACCCGGGACTTTTCTACCAGCACAGATACGCAGTATTTT.

V and J are TRBV19 and TRBJ2-1, with 7 positions matching TRBD2. This CDR3 contains 16 residues. V was pared by 2 bases and J by 2 bases, with 6 bases of the junction left unmatched. The germline gives CDR1 LNHDA, CDR2 SQIVND (reference sequence). The CDR3 protein is CASSIPFAGAYNEQFF. The DNA for the CDR3 is TGTGCCAGTAGTATACCTTTCGCGGGAGCCTACAATGAGCAGTTCTTC.

The V gene is TRBV12-3 or TRBV12-4, the J gene TRBJ2-1; D might be TRBD2 (5 bases). Trimming cost V 6 bases and J 10 bases, with 16 bases left between them. CDR3 length: 13 residues. The CDR3 is CASSLPEGEEQFF. The CDR3 nucleotides are TGTGCCAGCAGCCTCCCTGAGGGAGAAGAGCAGTTCTTC.

This clone was picked up one time. The chain recombines TRBV6-4 with TRBJ2-1; tentatively, D is TRBD2 (7 bases). Germline lookup yields CDR1 MRHNA and CDR2 SNTAGT. This CDR3 has 13 residues. V lost 3 bases and J lost 5, with 8 bases in between. The CDR3, as DNA: TGTGCCAGCAGTGAGGGGGGGCACAATGAGCAGTTCTTC. Protein sequence: CASSEGGHNEQFF.

This chain uses TRBV5-1 with TRBJ1-4; TRBD1 agrees at 7 bases. After removal of 5 bases from V and 5 bases from J, the junction contained 6 bases not matched to a gene. The CDR3 runs to 14 residues. Germline CDR1 is SGHRS and CDR2 is YFSETQ. CDR3 in amino acids: CASSLGRGNEKLFF. The CDR3 region has the DNA TGCGCCAGCAGTCTAGGCAGGGGGAATGAAAAACTGTTTTTT.

This clone was detected only once. The CDR3 bases are TGCAGCGCTCTACCTTGGACAGGACAAGAGACCCAGTACTTC. It yields the protein CSALPWTGQETQYF. The chain links TRBV29-1 to TRBJ2-5, with TRBD1 matching 7 bases. Unmatched junction bases numbered 10, after V lost 7 bases and J lost 2 bases. CDR3 size: 14 residues. Germline CDR1 and CDR2: SQVTM and ANQGSEA. The complete variable domain, with remaining parts taken from reference TRBV29-1 and TRBJ2-5, reads SAVISQKPSRDICQRGTSLTIQCQVDSQVTMMFWYRQQPGQSLTLIATANQGSEATYESGFVIDKFPISRPNLTFSTLTVSNMSPEDSSIYLCSALPWTGQETQYFGPGTRLLVL.

The chain combines TRBV16 with TRBJ2-7; no reliable D call. The CDR3 consists of 12 residues. In germline, CDR1 is KGHSY, CDR2 FQNENV. V lost 4 bases to trimming and J lost 3 bases, with 7 bases between them. CDR3: CASSPPSYEQYF. The CDR3 nucleotides read TGTGCCAGCAGCCCCCCGAGCTACGAGCAGTACTTC.

The chain carries TRBV27 and TRBJ1-1; maybe TRBD1 (5 bases). This CDR3 is built from 18 residues. CDR1 and CDR2 (germline): MNHEY, SMNVEV (reference sequence). Trimming shortened V by 0 bases and J by 1 base, and 18 bases separated the two germline ends. The CDR3 DNA reads as TGTGCCAGCAGTTTATCTCACGAGAGAAGGGGCCCGAACACTGAAGCTTTCTTT. Amino acids: CASSLSHERRGPNTEAFF.

This chain uses TRBV19 with TRBJ2-1; D gene unclear. Trimming stripped 8 bases from V and 0 bases from J, with 17 bases between. Germline V gives CDR1 LNHDA, CDR2 SQIVND (reference sequence). The CDR3 contains 16 residues. For the CDR3, the DNA is TGTGCCAGTCTCGGCGAGGTACTCGGCTCCTACAATGAGCAGTTCTTC. Its protein product is CASLGEVLGSYNEQFF.

This chain joins TRBV6-5 and TRBJ2-7, with TRBD1 matching 7 bases. The CDR3 has 15 amino acids. In germline, CDR1 is MNHEY, CDR2 SVGAGI. With V trimmed by 5 bases and J by 2 bases, 9 bases remained unmatched. The CDR3 DNA reads TGTGCCAGCAGTCCGGGACAGAACCCAGCCTACGAGCAGTACTTC. Protein sequence: CASSPGQNPAYEQYF.

The gene calls are TRBV5-5 and TRBJ1-5; D unclear. Deletions cut 0 bases from V and 5 bases from J, with 6 bases between. CDR3 length equals 13 residues. Per the germline V gene, CDR1 is SGHKS and CDR2 is YYEKEE (reference sequence). CDR3 in amino acids: CASSLGRDQPQHF. The CDR3 nucleotides read TGTGCCAGCAGCTTGGGACGGGATCAGCCCCAGCATTTT.

The CDR3 DNA sequence: TGTGCCAGCAGCTTAGATTGGGGCAGGGTATACGAGCAGTACTTC. Translation: CASSLDWGRVYEQYF. The chain recombines TRBV7-2 with TRBJ2-7; the D gene is possibly TRBD1 (5 bases). Germline V gene lookup returns CDR1 SGHTA and CDR2 FQGNSA. This CDR3 contains 15 residues. V lost 1 base and J 4 bases, leaving 14 bases between the germline ends.

This chain uses TRBV19 with TRBJ1-5; tentatively, D is TRBD1 (5 bases). CDR1 LNHDA and CDR2 SQIVND come from the germline V gene (reference sequence). With 7 bases removed from V and 0 bases from J, the gap between germline ends came to 13 bases. This CDR3 region has 15 residues. Here the CDR3 DNA reads TGTGCCAGTATCGAGGGACTCTATAGCAATCAGCCCCAGCATTTT. It specifies CASIEGLYSNQPQHF.

This clone was seen only once. V gene TRBV6-5 combines with J gene TRBJ1-2; tentative D call: TRBD1 (6 bases). CDR3 length equals 13 residues. V lost 10 bases and J 7 bases, leaving 19 bases between the germline ends. The V gene's germline CDR1 is MNHEY and CDR2 SVGAGI. The CDR3 region has the DNA TGTGCCACCAGACGGGGGGCGGAACGTGGCTACACCTTC. Translation: CATRRGAERGYTF.

This rearrangement joins TRBV5-1 to TRBJ2-3; tentative D call: TRBD1 (5 bases). The CDR3 is made up of 16 amino acids. The V end was cut by 2 bases, the J end by 4 bases, with 17 bases between. Germline assignment: CDR1 SGHRS and CDR2 YFSETQ. The CDR3 coding sequence is TGCGCCAGCAGCTTAAGAACAGGCGGCGGACCAGATACGCAGTATTTT. This encodes CASSLRTGGGPDTQYF.

This clone was observed once. The chain joins TRBV27 to TRBJ1-1; D not certain. The germline gives CDR1 MNHEY, CDR2 SMNVEV (reference sequence). CDR3 length: 16 residues. V lost 0 bases and J lost 5, with 16 bases in between. CDR3 sequence reads: CASSLSVDPGTTEAFF. The CDR3 region has the DNA TGTGCCAGCAGTTTATCGGTCGATCCAGGAACAACTGAAGCTTTCTTT.

CDR3 sequence (DNA): TGTGCCAGCAAACGGACAACCACCGGGGAGCTGTTTTTT. Protein product: CASKRTTTGELFF. This chain links TRBV2 with TRBJ2-2, with a possible D match to TRBD1 (5 bases). This CDR3 is built from 13 residues. The germline V and J ends were trimmed by 7 bases and 4 bases, with 10 bases remaining between them. CDR1 and CDR2 from the germline V gene are SNHLY and FYNNEI.

The chain recombines TRBV4-1 with TRBJ2-7; D not resolved. CDR3 length: 15 amino acids. Germline V CDR1 and CDR2: MGHRA, YSYEKL. The ends were cut back, 3 bases at V and 1 base at J, with 13 bases in the middle. The CDR3 region is CASSQGASTSYEQYF. CDR3 nucleotide sequence: TGCGCCAGCAGCCAGGGCGCTTCGACGTCCTACGAGCAGTACTTC.

CDR3 coding DNA: TGTGCCATCAGTTCAGGGGGCGCGGGCTACAATGAGCAGTTCTTC. Translating it yields CAISSGGAGYNEQFF. The chain uses TRBV10-3 and TRBJ2-1, with 8 nucleotides matching TRBD1. V trimming: 5 bases; J trimming: 3 bases; junction bases outside the gene matches: 6. The CDR3 is 15 amino acids. In germline, CDR1 is ENHRY, CDR2 SYGVKD.

This rearrangement joins TRBV2 to TRBJ1-1; no clear D gene. Trimming removed 8 bases at V and 2 bases at J, with 6 bases between. Germline assignment: CDR1 SNHLY and CDR2 FYNNEI. The CDR3 length is 11 residues. CDR3 bases: TGTGCCAGCGGTGCAAACACTGAAGCTTTCTTT. Translated: CASGANTEAFF.

The genes are TRBV4-2 and TRBJ2-3, with 8 bases lining up with TRBD2. The length of the CDR3 is 17 residues. Germline loops: CDR1 LGHNA, CDR2 YNFKEQ. The V segment lost 0 bases and the J segment 1 base; nucleotides outside the gene matches: 6. The CDR3 DNA reads as TGTGCCAGCAGCCAAGATCCCGGGACTAGGCGCACAGATACGCAGTATTTT. Amino acids: CASSQDPGTRRTDTQYF.